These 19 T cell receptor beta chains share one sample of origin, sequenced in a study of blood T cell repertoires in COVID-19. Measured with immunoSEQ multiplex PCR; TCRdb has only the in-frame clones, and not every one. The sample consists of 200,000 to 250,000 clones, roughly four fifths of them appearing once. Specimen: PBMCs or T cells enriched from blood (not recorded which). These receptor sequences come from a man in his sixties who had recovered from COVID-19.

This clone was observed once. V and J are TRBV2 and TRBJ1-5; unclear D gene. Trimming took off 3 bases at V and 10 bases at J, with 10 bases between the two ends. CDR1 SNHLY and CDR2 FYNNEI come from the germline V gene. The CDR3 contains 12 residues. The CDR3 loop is CASSDSLFPQHF. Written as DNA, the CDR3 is TGTGCCAGCAGTGACTCACTCTTTCCCCAGCATTTT. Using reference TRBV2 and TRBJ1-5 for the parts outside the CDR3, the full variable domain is EPEVTQTPSHQVTQMGQEVILRCVPISNHLYFYWYRQILGQKVEFLVSFYNNEISEKSEIFDDQFSVERPDGSNFTLKIRSTKLEDSAMYFCASSDSLFPQHFGDGTRLSIL.

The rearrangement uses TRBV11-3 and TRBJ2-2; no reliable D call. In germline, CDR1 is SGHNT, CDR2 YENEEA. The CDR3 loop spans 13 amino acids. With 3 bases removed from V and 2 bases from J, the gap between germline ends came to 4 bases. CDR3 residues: CASSFLNTGELFF. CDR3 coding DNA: TGTGCCAGCAGCTTTCTAAACACCGGGGAGCTGTTTTTT. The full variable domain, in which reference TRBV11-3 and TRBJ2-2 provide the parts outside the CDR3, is EAGVVQSPRYKIIEKKQPVAFWCNPISGHNTLYWYLQNLGQGPELLIRYENEEAVDDSQLPKDRFSAERLKGVDSTLKIQPAELGDSAVYLCASSFLNTGELFFGEGSRLTVL.

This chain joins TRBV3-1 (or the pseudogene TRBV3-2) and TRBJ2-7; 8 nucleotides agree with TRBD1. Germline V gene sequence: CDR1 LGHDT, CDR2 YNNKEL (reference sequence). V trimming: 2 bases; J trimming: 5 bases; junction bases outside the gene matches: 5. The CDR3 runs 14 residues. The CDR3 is CASSQLTGEHEQYF. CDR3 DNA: TGTGCCAGCAGCCAACTGACAGGGGAGCACGAGCAGTACTTC.

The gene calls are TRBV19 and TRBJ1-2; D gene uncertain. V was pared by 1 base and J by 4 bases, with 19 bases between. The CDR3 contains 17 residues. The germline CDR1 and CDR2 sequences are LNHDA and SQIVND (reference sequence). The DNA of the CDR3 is TGTGCCAGTAGTATAGGCGCGGGCTCGGATATTAGCTATGGCTACACCTTC. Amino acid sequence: CASSIGAGSDISYGYTF.

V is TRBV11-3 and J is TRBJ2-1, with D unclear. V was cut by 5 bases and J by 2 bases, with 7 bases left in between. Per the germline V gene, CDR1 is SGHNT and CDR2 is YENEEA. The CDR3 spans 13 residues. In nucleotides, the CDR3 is TGTGCCAGCAGCAAGGAGACCTACAATGAGCAGTTCTTC. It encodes CASSKETYNEQFF.

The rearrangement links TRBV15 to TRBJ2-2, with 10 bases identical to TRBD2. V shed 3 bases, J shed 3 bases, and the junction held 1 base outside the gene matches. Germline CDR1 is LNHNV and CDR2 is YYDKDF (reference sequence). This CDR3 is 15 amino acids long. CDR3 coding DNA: TGTGCCACCAGCAGCAGCGGGGGGGACACCGGGGAGCTGTTTTTT. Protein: CATSSSGGDTGELFF.

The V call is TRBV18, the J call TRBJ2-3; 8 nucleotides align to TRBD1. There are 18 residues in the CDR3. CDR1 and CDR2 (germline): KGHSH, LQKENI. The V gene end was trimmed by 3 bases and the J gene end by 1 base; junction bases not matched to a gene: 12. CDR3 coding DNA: TGTGCCAGCTCACCCGGACAGGGATCCCCGGGAGGCACAGATACGCAGTATTTT. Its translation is CASSPGQGSPGGTDTQYF.

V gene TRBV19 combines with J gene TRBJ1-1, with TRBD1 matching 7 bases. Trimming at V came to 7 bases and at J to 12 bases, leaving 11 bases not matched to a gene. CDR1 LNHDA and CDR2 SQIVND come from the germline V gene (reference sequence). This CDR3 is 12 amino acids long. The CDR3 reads CASNPMRGQTFF. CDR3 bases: TGTGCCAGTAATCCTATGAGGGGGCAAACTTTCTTT.

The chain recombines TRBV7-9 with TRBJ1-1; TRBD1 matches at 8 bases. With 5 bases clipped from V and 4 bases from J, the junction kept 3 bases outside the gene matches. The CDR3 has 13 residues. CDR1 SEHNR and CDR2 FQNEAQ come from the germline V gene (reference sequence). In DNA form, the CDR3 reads TGTGCCAGCAGCACACAGGGGGGCACTGAAGCTTTCTTT. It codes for CASSTQGGTEAFF.

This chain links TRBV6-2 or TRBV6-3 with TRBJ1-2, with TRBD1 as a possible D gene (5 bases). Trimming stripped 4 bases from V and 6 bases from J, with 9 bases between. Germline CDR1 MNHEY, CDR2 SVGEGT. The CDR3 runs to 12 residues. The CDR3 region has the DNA TGTGCCAGCAGTTGGGGACTAGATGGCTACACCTTC. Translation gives CASSWGLDGYTF.

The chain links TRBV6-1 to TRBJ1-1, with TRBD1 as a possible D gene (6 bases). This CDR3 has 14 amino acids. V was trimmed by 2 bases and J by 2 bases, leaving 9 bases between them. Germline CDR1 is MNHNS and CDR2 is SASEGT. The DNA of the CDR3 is TGTGCCAGCAGTGAATCAGGGGATAACACTGAAGCTTTCTTT. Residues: CASSESGDNTEAFF.

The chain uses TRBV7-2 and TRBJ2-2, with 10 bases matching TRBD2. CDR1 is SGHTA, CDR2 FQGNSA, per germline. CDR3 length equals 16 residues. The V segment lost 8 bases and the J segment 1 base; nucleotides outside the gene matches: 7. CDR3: CASGLLAGQNTGELFF. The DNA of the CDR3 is TGTGCCAGCGGGTTACTAGCGGGGCAGAACACCGGGGAGCTGTTTTTT.

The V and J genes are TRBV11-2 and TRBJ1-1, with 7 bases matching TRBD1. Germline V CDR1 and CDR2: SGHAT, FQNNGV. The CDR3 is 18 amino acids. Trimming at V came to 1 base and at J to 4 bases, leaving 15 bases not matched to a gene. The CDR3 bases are TGTGCCAGCAGCTTAGTCCTCGGACTGAGGGGGCTGCGCACTGAAGCTTTCTTT. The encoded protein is CASSLVLGLRGLRTEAFF.

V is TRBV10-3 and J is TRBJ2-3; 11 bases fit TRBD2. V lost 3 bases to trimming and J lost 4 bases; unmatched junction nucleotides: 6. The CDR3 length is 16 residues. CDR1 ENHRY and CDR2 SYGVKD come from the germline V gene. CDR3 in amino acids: CAISDVTSGAADTQYF. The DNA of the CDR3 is TGTGCCATCAGTGATGTGACTAGCGGGGCAGCAGATACGCAGTATTTT.

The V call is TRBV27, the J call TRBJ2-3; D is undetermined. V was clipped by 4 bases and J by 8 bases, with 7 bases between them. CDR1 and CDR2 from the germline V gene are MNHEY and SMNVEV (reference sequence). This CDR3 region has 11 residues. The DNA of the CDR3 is TGTGCCAGCAGTTCCGCAGTTACGCAGTATTTT. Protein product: CASSSAVTQYF.

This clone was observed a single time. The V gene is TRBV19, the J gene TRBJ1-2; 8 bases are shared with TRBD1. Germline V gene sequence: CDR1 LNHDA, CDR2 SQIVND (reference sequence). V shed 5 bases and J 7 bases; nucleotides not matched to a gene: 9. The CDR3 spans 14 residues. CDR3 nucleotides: TGTGCCAGTAGTCCCAGGACAGGGAGAGGTGGCTACACCTTC. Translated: CASSPRTGRGGYTF.

The CDR3 loop is CASSLEWGGNEQFF. CDR3 coding DNA: TGTGCCAGCAGCTTAGAGTGGGGGGGGAATGAGCAGTTCTTC. The chain employs TRBV7-2 and TRBJ2-1; 7 bases align to TRBD2. Germline V lookup: CDR1 SGHTA, CDR2 FQGNSA. The CDR3 is made up of 14 amino acids. V gave up 1 base and J gave up 7 bases; unmatched junction bases: 4.

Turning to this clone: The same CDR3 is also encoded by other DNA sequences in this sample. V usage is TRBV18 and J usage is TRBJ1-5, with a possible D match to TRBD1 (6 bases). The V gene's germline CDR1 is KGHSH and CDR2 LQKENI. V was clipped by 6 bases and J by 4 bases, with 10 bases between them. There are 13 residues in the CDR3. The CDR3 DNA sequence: TGTGCCAGCTCCCCGGACAGAAATCAGCCCCAGCATTTT. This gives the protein CASSPDRNQPQHF.

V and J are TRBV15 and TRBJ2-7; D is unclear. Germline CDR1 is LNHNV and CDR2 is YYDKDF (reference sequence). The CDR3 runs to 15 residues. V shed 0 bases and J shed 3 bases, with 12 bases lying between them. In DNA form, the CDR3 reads TGTGCCACCAGCAGAGATTTTATCGGAGTCTACGAGCAGTACTTC. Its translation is CATSRDFIGVYEQYF.